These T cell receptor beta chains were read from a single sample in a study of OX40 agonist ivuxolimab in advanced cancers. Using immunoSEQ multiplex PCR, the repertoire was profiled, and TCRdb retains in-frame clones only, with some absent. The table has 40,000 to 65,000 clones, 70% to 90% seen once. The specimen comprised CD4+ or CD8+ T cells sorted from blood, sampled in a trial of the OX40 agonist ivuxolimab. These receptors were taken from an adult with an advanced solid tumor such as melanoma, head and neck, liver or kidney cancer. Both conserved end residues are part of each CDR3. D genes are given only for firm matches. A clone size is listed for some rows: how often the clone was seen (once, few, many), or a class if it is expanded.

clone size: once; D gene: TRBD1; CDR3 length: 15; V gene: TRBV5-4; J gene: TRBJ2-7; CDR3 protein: CASSLQGAGTYEQYF; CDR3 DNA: TGTGCCAGCAGCTTACAGGGGGCCGGGACATACGAGCAGTACTTC
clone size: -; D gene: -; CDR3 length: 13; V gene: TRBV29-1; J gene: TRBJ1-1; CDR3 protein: CSVKRLPNTEAFF; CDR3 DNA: TGCAGCGTTAAAAGGCTACCGAACACTGAAGCTTTCTTT
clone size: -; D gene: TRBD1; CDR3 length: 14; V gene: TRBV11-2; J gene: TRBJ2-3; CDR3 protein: CASSSSYRGDTQYF; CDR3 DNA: TGTGCCAGCAGCTCTTCCTACAGGGGTGATACGCAGTATTTT
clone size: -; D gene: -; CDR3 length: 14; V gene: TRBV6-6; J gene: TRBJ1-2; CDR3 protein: CASSSNTANYGYTF; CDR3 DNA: TGTGCCAGCTCATCGAACACAGCTAACTATGGCTACACCTTC
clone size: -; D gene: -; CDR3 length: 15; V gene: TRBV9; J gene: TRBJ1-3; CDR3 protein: CASSYLGLSGNTIYF; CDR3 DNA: TGTGCCAGCAGCTACTTGGGTCTCTCTGGAAACACCATATATTTT
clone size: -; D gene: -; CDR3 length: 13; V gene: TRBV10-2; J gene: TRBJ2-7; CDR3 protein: CASSDGESYEQYF; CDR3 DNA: TGCGCCAGCAGTGACGGAGAGTCCTACGAGCAGTACTTC
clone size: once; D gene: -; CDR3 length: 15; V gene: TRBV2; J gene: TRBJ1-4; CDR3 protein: CASSILGNPGEKLFF; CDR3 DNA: TGTGCCAGCTCGATCCTGGGGAATCCGGGTGAAAAACTGTTTTTT
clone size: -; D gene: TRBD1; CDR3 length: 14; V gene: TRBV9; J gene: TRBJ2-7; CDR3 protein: CASSLTGSTYEQYF; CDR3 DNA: TGTGCCAGCAGCTTGACAGGGTCGACCTACGAGCAGTACTTC
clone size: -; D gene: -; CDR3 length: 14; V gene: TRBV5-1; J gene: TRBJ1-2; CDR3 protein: CASSLAGQGLGYTF; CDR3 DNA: TGCGCCAGCAGCTTGGCAGGTCAGGGGTTGGGCTACACCTTC
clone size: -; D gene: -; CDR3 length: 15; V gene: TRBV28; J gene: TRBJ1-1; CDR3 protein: CASSLWDNGDTEAFF; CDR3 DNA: TGTGCCAGCAGTTTATGGGACAATGGAGACACTGAAGCTTTCTTT
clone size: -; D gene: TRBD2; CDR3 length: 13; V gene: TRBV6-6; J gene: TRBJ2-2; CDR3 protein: CASNVGLAGELFF; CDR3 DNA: TGTGCCAGCAACGTGGGACTAGCCGGGGAGCTGTTTTTT
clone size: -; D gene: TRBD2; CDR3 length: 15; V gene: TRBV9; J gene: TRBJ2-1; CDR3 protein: CASSPTSGPYNEQFF; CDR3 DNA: TGTGCCAGCAGCCCTACTAGCGGGCCCTACAATGAGCAGTTCTTC
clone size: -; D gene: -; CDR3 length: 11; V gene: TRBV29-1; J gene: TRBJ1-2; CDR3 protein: CSVAGSYGYTF; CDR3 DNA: TGCAGCGTTGCGGGTTCCTATGGCTACACCTTC
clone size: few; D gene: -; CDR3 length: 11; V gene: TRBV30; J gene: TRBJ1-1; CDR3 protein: CAWSPTTEAFF; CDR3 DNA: TGTGCCTGGAGTCCGACCACTGAAGCTTTCTTT
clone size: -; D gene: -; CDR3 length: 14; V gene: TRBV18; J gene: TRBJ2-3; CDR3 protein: CASSPRQPTDTQYF; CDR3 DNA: TGTGCCAGCTCACCCAGGCAGCCCACAGATACGCAGTATTTT
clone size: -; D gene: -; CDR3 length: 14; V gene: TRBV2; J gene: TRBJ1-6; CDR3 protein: CASSEQGSHSPLHF; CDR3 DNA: TGTGCCAGCAGTGAGCAGGGGAGTCATTCACCCCTCCACTTT
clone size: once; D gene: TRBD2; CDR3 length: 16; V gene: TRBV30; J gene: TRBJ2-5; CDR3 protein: CASFGGLAKHQETQYF; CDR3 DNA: TGTGCCTCCTTCGGGGGACTAGCGAAACACCAAGAGACCCAGTACTTC
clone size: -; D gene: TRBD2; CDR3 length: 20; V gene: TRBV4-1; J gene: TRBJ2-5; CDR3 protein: CASSPRRGTSGGGSQETQYF; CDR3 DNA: TGCGCCAGCAGCCCCCGAAGGGGGACTAGCGGGGGCGGTTCCCAAGAGACCCAGTACTTC
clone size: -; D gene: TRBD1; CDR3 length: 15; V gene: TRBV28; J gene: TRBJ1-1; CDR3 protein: CASSSAGTGTTEAFF; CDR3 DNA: TGTGCCAGCAGTAGCGCCGGGACAGGGACAACTGAAGCTTTCTTT
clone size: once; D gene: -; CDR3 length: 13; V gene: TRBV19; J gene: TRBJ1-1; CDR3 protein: CASSRGRDTEAFF; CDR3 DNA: TGTGCCAGTAGTCGGGGCAGGGACACTGAAGCTTTCTTT
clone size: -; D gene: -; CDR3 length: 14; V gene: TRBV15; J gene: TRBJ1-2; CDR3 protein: CATSTLTENYGYTF; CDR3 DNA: TGTGCCACCAGCACCCTGACAGAGAACTATGGCTACACCTTC
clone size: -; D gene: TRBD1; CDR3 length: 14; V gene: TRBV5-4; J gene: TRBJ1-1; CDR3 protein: CASSIGQGVTEAFF; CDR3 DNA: TGTGCCAGCAGCATAGGACAGGGGGTCACTGAAGCTTTCTTT
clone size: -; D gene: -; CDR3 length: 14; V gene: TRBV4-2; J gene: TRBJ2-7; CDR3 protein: CASSQDGRDTEQYF; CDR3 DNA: TGTGCCAGCAGCCAAGACGGCAGGGACACCGAGCAGTACTTC
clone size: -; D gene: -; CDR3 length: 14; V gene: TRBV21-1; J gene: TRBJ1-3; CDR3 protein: CASSKTPAGNTIYF; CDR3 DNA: TGTGCCAGCAGCAAAACGCCAGCTGGAAACACCATATATTTT
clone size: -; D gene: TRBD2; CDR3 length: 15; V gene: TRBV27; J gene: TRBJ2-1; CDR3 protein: CASSPLAGSYNEQFF; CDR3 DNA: TGTGCCAGCAGCCCACTAGCGGGGAGTTACAATGAGCAGTTCTTC
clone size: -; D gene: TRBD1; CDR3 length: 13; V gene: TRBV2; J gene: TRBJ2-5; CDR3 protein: CASFKQGAGEQYF; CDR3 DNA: TGTGCCAGCTTTAAACAGGGGGCAGGTGAGCAGTACTTC
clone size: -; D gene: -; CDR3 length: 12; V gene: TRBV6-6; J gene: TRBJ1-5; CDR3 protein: CAAGWDNQPQHF; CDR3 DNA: TGTGCCGCTGGATGGGACAATCAGCCCCAGCATTTT
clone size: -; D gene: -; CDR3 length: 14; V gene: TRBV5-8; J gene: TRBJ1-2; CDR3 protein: CASSLLGGPYGYTF; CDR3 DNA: TGTGCCAGCAGCTTGTTAGGGGGACCCTATGGCTACACCTTC
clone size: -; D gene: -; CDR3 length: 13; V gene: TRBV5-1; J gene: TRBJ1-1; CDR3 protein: CASSRDANTEAFF; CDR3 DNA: TGCGCCAGCAGCCGTGACGCGAACACTGAAGCTTTCTTT
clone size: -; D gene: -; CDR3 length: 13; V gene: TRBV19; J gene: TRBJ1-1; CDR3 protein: CASSIEGSAEAFF; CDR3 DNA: TGTGCCAGTAGTATTGAAGGTAGCGCTGAAGCTTTCTTT
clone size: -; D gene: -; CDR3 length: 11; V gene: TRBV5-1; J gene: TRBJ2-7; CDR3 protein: CASSEGYEQYF; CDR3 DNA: TGCGCCAGCAGCGAAGGGTACGAGCAGTACTTC
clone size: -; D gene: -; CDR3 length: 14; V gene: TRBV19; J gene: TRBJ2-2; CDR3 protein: CASSIGKNTGELFF; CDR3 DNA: TGTGCCAGTAGTATAGGAAAGAACACCGGGGAGCTGTTTTTT
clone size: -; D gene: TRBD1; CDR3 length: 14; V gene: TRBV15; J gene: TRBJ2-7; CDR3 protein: CAIPGDRGPNEQYF; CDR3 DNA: TGTGCCATCCCGGGGGACAGGGGGCCCAACGAGCAGTACTTC